A selection of T cell receptor beta chains follows, all from one sample in a study of blood T cells in healthy people across ages. TCRdb processed the 5' RACE reads anew with MiXCR; each CDR3 protein has one entry. There are fewer than 800,000 distinct CDR3 sequences in the sample; 20% to 25% occur only once, and more than 8.5% lies in the top ten. These same data were also listed under a study on T cells of mothers and their children.

Sequencing was performed on blood. The receptor set was obtained from a boy younger than 18 in good health. Both conserved end residues are part of each CDR3. The D gene is left open where the match is weak. Expanded clones get a size class; other rows say once, few or many, or leave the size out.

j_call clone_size v_call d_call cdr3_aa cdr3_nt
TRBJ2-2 . TRBV7-3 . CASSPITGELFF TGTGCCAGCAGCCCGATCACCGGGGAGCTGTTTTTT
TRBJ2-5 many TRBV28 TRBD1 CASSFMFAGGETQYF TGTGCCAGCAGTTTTATGTTTGCAGGGGGAGAGACCCAGTACTTC
TRBJ1-4 few TRBV7-9 . CASRRGSGEKLFF TGTGCCAGCAGGCGGGGTTCGGGAGAAAAACTGTTTTTT
TRBJ2-7 few TRBV20-1 TRBD1 CSAPGGKYEQYF TGCAGTGCCCCAGGGGGTAAATACGAGCAGTACTTC
TRBJ2-3 . TRBV29-1 . CSVAPDTQYF TGCAGCGTGGCACCGGATACGCAGTATTTT
TRBJ2-3 . TRBV24-1 . CATSDLDGSPTDTQYF TGTGCCACCAGTGATTTGGATGGGAGTCCCACAGATACGCAGTATTTT
TRBJ1-5 . TRBV5-1 . CASSLGPQGSNQPQHF TGCGCCAGCAGCTTGGGACCCCAGGGTAGCAATCAGCCCCAGCATTTT
TRBJ2-1 few TRBV28 TRBD2 CASTQGRFLLAVGSYNEQFF TGTGCCAGCACCCAGGGGCGGTTCCTACTAGCGGTGGGATCCTACAATGAGCAGTTCTTC
TRBJ2-7 few TRBV11-2 . CASSLGLGRDEQYF TGTGCCAGCAGCTTAGGACTCGGAAGGGACGAGCAGTACTTC
TRBJ2-2 . TRBV20-1 TRBD2 CSAATSGGGVGELFF TGCAGTGCGGCGACTAGCGGGGGTGGGGTCGGGGAGCTGTTTTTT
TRBJ2-5 . TRBV20-1 TRBD2 CSAIELAGARETQYF TGCAGTGCTATAGAGTTAGCGGGAGCACGGGAGACCCAGTACTTC
TRBJ1-4 many TRBV4-1 TRBD1 CASSQGDRDQEKLFF TGCGCCAGCAGCCAAGGGGACAGGGATCAGGAAAAACTGTTTTTT
TRBJ2-5 few TRBV12-3/TRBV12-4 TRBD2 CASRPGLANQETQYF TGTGCCAGCAGACCGGGACTAGCGAACCAAGAGACCCAGTACTTC
TRBJ2-3 . TRBV12-3/TRBV12-4 TRBD2 CASSPTGGPDTQYF TGTGCCAGCAGTCCAACGGGGGGGCCAGATACGCAGTATTTT
TRBJ1-4 few TRBV7-2 TRBD1 CASSSGGFEKLFF TGTGCCAGCAGCTCAGGGGGGTTTGAAAAACTGTTTTTT
TRBJ2-6 many TRBV18 . CASSPRSSGANVLTF TGTGCCAGCTCACCTAGGAGCTCTGGGGCCAACGTCCTGACTTTC
TRBJ1-2 few TRBV7-6 . CASSADGTPSSGYTF TGTGCCAGCAGCGCCGATGGGACACCCTCCTCTGGCTACACCTTC
TRBJ2-1 few TRBV5-1 . CASSLEGTAYNEQFF TGCGCCAGCAGCTTGGAGGGGACGGCCTACAATGAGCAGTTCTTC
TRBJ2-1 few TRBV5-1 TRBD2 CASSLVTSGGYNEQFF TGCGCCAGCAGCTTGGTGACTAGCGGCGGATACAATGAGCAGTTCTTC
TRBJ1-1 . TRBV6-6 . CASSTGGGGVTEAFF TGTGCCAGCAGTACGGGGGGCGGGGGGGTCACTGAAGCTTTCTTT
TRBJ2-1 few TRBV20-1 TRBD2 CSASQGLAGHNEQFF TGCAGTGCTAGCCAGGGACTAGCGGGCCACAATGAGCAGTTCTTC
TRBJ2-6 . TRBV28 . CASLYRGLGANVLTF TGTGCCAGCCTTTACAGAGGGCTCGGGGCCAACGTCCTGACTTTC
TRBJ2-4 . TRBV28 . CASSWGGGGMAKNIRYF TGTGCCAGCAGTTGGGGTGGCGGCGGGATGGCCAAAAACATTCGGTACTTC
TRBJ1-2 . TRBV20-1 . CSATTGEPNYGYTF TGCAGTGCTACCACTGGGGAGCCTAACTATGGCTACACCTTC
TRBJ1-4 few TRBV7-9 . CASSLVTGTNEKLFF TGTGCCAGCAGCTTAGTTACGGGTACTAATGAAAAACTGTTTTTT
TRBJ2-3 few TRBV5-1 . CASSEGVNTDTQYF TGCGCCAGCTCTGAGGGGGTTAACACAGATACGCAGTATTTT
TRBJ2-1 few TRBV20-1 TRBD2 CSARSPGLGWYEQFF TGCAGTGCTAGATCCCCGGGACTAGGATGGTATGAGCAGTTCTTC
TRBJ1-1 . TRBV9 . CASSPGQFYTEAFF TGTGCCAGCAGCCCTGGACAGTTTTACACTGAAGCTTTCTTT
TRBJ1-6 . TRBV4-2 TRBD1 CASSQEPGQGRSPLHF TGTGCCAGCAGCCAAGAGCCGGGACAGGGTCGTTCACCCCTCCACTTT
TRBJ1-5 . TRBV12-3/TRBV12-4 . CASSPRGAGHSNQPQHF TGTGCCAGCAGTCCCCGTGGGGCAGGACATAGCAATCAGCCCCAGCATTTT
TRBJ2-1 few TRBV4-1 . CASSQDEGEQFF TGCGCCAGCAGCCAAGATGAGGGGGAGCAGTTCTTC
TRBJ2-5 few TRBV3-1 . CASSQWTVGETQYF TGTGCCAGCAGCCAATGGACAGTGGGAGAGACCCAGTACTTC
TRBJ2-1 . TRBV25-1 TRBD2 CASRLAGREEQFF TGTGCCAGCAGACTAGCGGGACGGGAGGAGCAGTTCTTC
TRBJ1-1 few TRBV25-1 . CASSKFGYMNTEAFF TGTGCCAGCAGTAAGTTTGGGTACATGAACACTGAAGCTTTCTTT
TRBJ2-7 few TRBV5-6 TRBD2 CASSGTWGLAGGDYEQYF TGTGCCAGCAGCGGAACCTGGGGACTAGCGGGAGGAGACTACGAGCAGTACTTC
TRBJ2-1 . TRBV14 TRBD2 CASSQENGLAVYNEQFF TGTGCCAGCAGCCAAGAGAACGGACTAGCGGTATACAATGAGCAGTTCTTC
TRBJ2-1 . TRBV5-1 . CASSLGVVGGNEQFF TGCGCCAGCAGCTTGGGGGTTGTTGGAGGCAATGAGCAGTTCTTC
TRBJ1-1 few TRBV29-1 TRBD1 CSVSGTEKAFF TGCAGCGTTTCCGGGACAGAGAAAGCTTTCTTT
TRBJ2-5 few TRBV12-5 TRBD1 CASGWILGQGQETQYF TGTGCTAGTGGTTGGATACTGGGACAGGGCCAAGAGACCCAGTACTTC
TRBJ2-2 . TRBV12-3/TRBV12-4 . CASRPGTPVTGELFF TGTGCCAGCAGGCCCGGGACTCCTGTGACCGGGGAGCTGTTTTTT
TRBJ1-2 few TRBV6-1 TRBD1 CASSINGQGLYGYTF TGTGCCAGCAGCATAAACGGACAGGGCTTGTATGGCTACACCTTC
TRBJ2-5 . TRBV3-1 . CASSRPGGAETQYF TGTGCCAGCAGCCGCCCTGGGGGGGCAGAGACCCAGTACTTC
TRBJ2-5 . TRBV4-1 TRBD1 CASSLGDRLYQETQYF TGCGCCAGCAGCCTTGGGGACAGGTTGTACCAAGAGACCCAGTACTTC
TRBJ1-6 few TRBV15 . CATSREGVSPLHF TGTGCCACCAGCAGAGAAGGGGTCTCACCCCTCCACTTT
TRBJ2-1 . TRBV28 . CASSPFGELNNEQFF TGTGCCAGCAGTCCCTTTGGGGAGTTGAACAATGAGCAGTTCTTC
TRBJ2-1 few TRBV28 . CASSIRGGGINEQFF TGTGCCAGCAGTATCCGAGGGGGGGGCATAAATGAGCAGTTCTTC
TRBJ1-2 few TRBV5-6 . CASSLVGATGYGYTF TGTGCCAGCAGCTTGGTGGGGGCCACGGGCTATGGCTACACCTTC
TRBJ2-5 few TRBV7-2 . CASSLTGEGTQYF TGTGCCAGCAGCTTGACGGGAGAGGGGACCCAGTACTTC
TRBJ2-7 few TRBV7-9 . CASSSAEGWEQYF TGTGCCAGCAGCTCAGCGGAGGGATGGGAGCAGTACTTC
TRBJ2-2 . TRBV20-1 TRBD2 CSARGGSSGELFF TGCAGTGCTAGGGGGGGGAGTTCCGGGGAGCTGTTTTTT
TRBJ2-1 . TRBV4-1 . CASSPGPVQFF TGCGCCAGCAGCCCGGGCCCTGTGCAGTTCTTC
TRBJ2-1 . TRBV5-1 . CASSPLLSYNEQFF TGCGCCAGCAGCCCATTACTATCCTACAATGAGCAGTTCTTC
TRBJ2-5 few TRBV7-3 . CASSLTDLEINQETQYF TGTGCCAGCAGCTTAACTGACCTAGAAATCAACCAAGAGACCCAGTACTTC
TRBJ2-5 . TRBV10-3 TRBD1 CAIRDRGQETRYF TGTGCCATCAGGGACAGGGGCCAAGAGACCCGGTACTTC
TRBJ2-3 . TRBV12-3/TRBV12-4 . CASSYRASTDTQYF TGTGCCAGCAGTTACAGAGCTAGCACAGATACGCAGTATTTT
TRBJ1-4 few TRBV28 . CASSPHPTISTNEKLFF TGTGCCAGCAGTCCTCACCCAACGATAAGCACTAATGAAAAACTGTTTTTT
TRBJ2-5 few TRBV4-1 . CASSQDHGARGRSETQYF TGCGCCAGCAGCCAAGATCATGGGGCACGGGGACGTTCGGAGACCCAGTACTTC
TRBJ2-3 . TRBV25-1 . CASSEYAADTQYF TGTGCCAGCAGTGAATATGCCGCAGATACGCAGTATTTT
TRBJ1-2 few TRBV10-3 TRBD1 CAISDKGQTNYGYTF TGTGCCATCAGTGACAAGGGACAGACTAACTATGGCTACACCTTC